These 20 T cell receptor beta chains were sequenced from one sample in a study of beta chain features in type 1 diabetes. The sequenced template was cDNA made from the entire isolated RNA. The table came from immunoSEQ multiplex PCR; TCRdb's copy has only in-frame clones and leaves some out. This table holds fewer than 250,000 clones, 12% to 15% found once. The specimen sequenced was naive CD4+ T cells from blood. These receptors came from a middle-aged woman in good health.

The chain joins TRBV5-1 to TRBJ2-7; TRBD2 is a possible D gene (5 bases). There are 15 residues in the CDR3. Trimming took off 3 bases at V and 7 bases at J, with 20 bases between the two ends. Germline values: CDR1 SGHRS, CDR2 YFSETQ. CDR3 nucleotides: TGCGCCAGCAGCTCCAGCTCATTGTGGAGAGGGGAGCAGTACTTC. It codes for CASSSSSLWRGEQYF.

The chain is built from TRBV5-1 and TRBJ1-4, with 9 bases that match TRBD1. CDR3 length: 15 amino acids. Unmatched junction bases numbered 9, after V lost 4 bases and J lost 8 bases. CDR1 is SGHRS and CDR2 is YFSETQ in the germline V gene. The chain's CDR3 is CASSPPTGGDEKLFF. DNA for the CDR3: TGCGCCAGCAGCCCCCCCACAGGGGGCGACGAAAAACTGTTTTTT.

The rearrangement links TRBV18 to TRBJ2-7; 10 bases are shared with TRBD1. The ends lost 5 bases at V and 5 bases at J; junction bases unmatched: 3. Per the germline V gene, CDR1 is KGHSH and CDR2 is LQKENI. The CDR3 runs to 13 residues. CDR3 amino acids: CASSMGTGDEQYF. The CDR3 DNA follows: TGTGCCAGCTCAATGGGGACAGGGGACGAGCAGTACTTC.

This clone was found a few times. DNA of the CDR3: TGTGCCAGCAGTTACCCCCCCTGGACAGCAGAAGAGACCCAGTACTTC. Protein sequence: CASSYPPWTAEETQYF. This chain links TRBV6-7 with TRBJ2-5; tentative D call: TRBD1 (6 bases). TRBV6-7 is sorted into the ORF group, with uncertain function. V was cut by 2 bases and J by 3 bases, with 16 bases left in between. The length of the CDR3 is 16 residues.

This clone was seen more than once but under ten times. The chain recombines TRBV7-9 with TRBJ2-5; weak D call: TRBD1 (6 bases). This CDR3 has 15 residues. Germline CDR1 reads SEHNR; CDR2 reads FQNEAQ (reference sequence). V lost 2 bases, J lost 4 bases, and 14 bases lay in between. The CDR3 region has the DNA TGTGCCAGCAGCTTACCCGTGGGGGCAGGAGAGACCCAGTACTTC. Translated, it gives CASSLPVGAGETQYF.

This clone was seen a handful of times. This rearrangement joins TRBV5-4 to TRBJ1-1, with 11 bases identical to TRBD1. V shed 0 bases, J shed 0 bases, and the junction held 4 bases outside the gene matches. Germline V gene lookup returns CDR1 SGHNT and CDR2 YYREEE (reference sequence). The CDR3 extends over 17 amino acids. This CDR3 is CASSLAWTGGLNTEAFF. The CDR3, as DNA: TGTGCCAGCAGCTTGGCTTGGACAGGGGGCTTGAACACTGAAGCTTTCTTT.

This clone was counted only a few times. This rearrangement joins TRBV19 to TRBJ1-6, with TRBD1 identical over 8 bases. This CDR3 is 16 amino acids long. Per germline, CDR1 LNHDA and CDR2 SQIVND (reference sequence). V trimming: 1 base; J trimming: 9 bases; junction bases outside the gene matches: 8. The CDR3 spells CASSIAGQGRGSPLHF. The CDR3 DNA reads TGTGCCAGTAGTATAGCCGGACAGGGTAGGGGTTCACCCCTCCACTTT.

This chain connects TRBV5-1 to TRBJ1-2, with D perhaps TRBD1 (6 bases). CDR1 is SGHRS, CDR2 YFSETQ, per germline. This CDR3 is built from 14 residues. V lost 0 bases and J 4 bases, leaving 10 bases between the germline ends. The DNA for the CDR3 is TGCGCCAGCAGCTTGGAGGGACATCCCTATGGCTACACCTTC. This translates into CASSLEGHPYGYTF. Full variable domain (rest looked up from reference TRBV5-1 and TRBJ1-2): KAGVTQTPRYLIKTRGQQVTLSCSPISGHRSVSWYQQTPGQGLQFLFEYFSETQRNKGNFPGRFSGRQFSNSRSEMNVSTLELGDSALYLCASSLEGHPYGYTFGSGTRLTVV.

The genes are TRBV5-1 and TRBJ2-5, with TRBD1 as a possible D gene (5 bases). This CDR3 comprises 12 residues. Germline V gene sequence: CDR1 SGHRS, CDR2 YFSETQ. Trimming shortened V by 4 bases and J by 5 bases, and 9 bases separated the two germline ends. The CDR3 bases are TGCGCCAGCAGCCAGACAGTGGAGACCCAGTACTTC. Its protein product is CASSQTVETQYF.

V usage is TRBV4-3 and J usage is TRBJ1-2; possibly TRBD1 for D (5 bases). The V gene lost 4 bases and the J gene lost 0 bases, with 12 bases spanning the gap. The CDR3 totals 15 residues. The germline gives CDR1 LGHNA, CDR2 YSLEER. The CDR3 nucleotides are TGCGCCAGCAGCCGTGCCCAGGGCTCTAACTATGGCTACACCTTC. This gives the protein CASSRAQGSNYGYTF.

The chain links TRBV7-2 to TRBJ2-3; 8 bases match TRBD2. Germline CDR1 reads SGHTA; CDR2 reads FQGNSA. The CDR3 has 16 amino acids. J lost 1 base, V lost 0 bases, and 3 bases had no gene match. The CDR3 is CASSLAPRGGTDTQYF. The CDR3 nucleotides read TGTGCCAGCAGCTTAGCCCCGCGGGGGGGCACAGATACGCAGTATTTT.

The chain has TRBV2 and TRBJ1-1, with D maybe TRBD1 (5 bases). Germline CDR1 and CDR2: SNHLY and FYNNEI. The CDR3 contains 15 residues. V dropped 3 bases and J dropped 4 bases, with 15 bases sitting between them. The CDR3 loop reads CASSDFKGRLTEAFF. The CDR3 nucleotides are TGTGCCAGCAGTGATTTTAAGGGGCGACTCACTGAAGCTTTCTTT. Based on the CDR3 plus reference TRBV2 and TRBJ1-1, the full variable domain is EPEVTQTPSHQVTQMGQEVILRCVPISNHLYFYWYRQILGQKVEFLVSFYNNEISEKSEIFDDQFSVERPDGSNFTLKIRSTKLEDSAMYFCASSDFKGRLTEAFFGQGTRLTVV.

This clone was seen only a few times. The V call is TRBV14, the J call TRBJ2-6; weak D call: TRBD1 (6 bases). V gave up 5 bases and J gave up 0 bases, with 20 bases separating them. The CDR3 extends over 19 amino acids. Germline V CDR1 and CDR2: SGHDN, FVKESK. The CDR3 spells CASSVWGIGGFSGANVLTF. In DNA form, the CDR3 reads TGTGCCAGCAGCGTTTGGGGGATAGGGGGATTCTCTGGGGCCAACGTCCTGACTTTC.

The CDR3 bases are TGTGCCATCAAGCGGGGGGGGATGAACACCGGGGAGCTGTTTTTT. This translates into CAIKRGGMNTGELFF. The chain joins TRBV10-3 to TRBJ2-2, with TRBD2 identical over 10 bases. The CDR3 extends over 15 amino acids. V trimming: 7 bases; J trimming: 1 base; junction bases outside the gene matches: 3. Germline lookup yields CDR1 ENHRY and CDR2 SYGVKD.

The J gene is TRBJ2-3, the V gene TRBV7-2; TRBD2 agrees at 8 bases. Looked up from germline, CDR1 is SGHTA and CDR2 is FQGNSA. Germline trimming cut 1 base from V and 4 bases from J; bases unmatched to any gene: 7. CDR3 length equals 16 residues. The CDR3: CASSLGGSGVPDTQYF. Here the CDR3 DNA reads TGTGCCAGCAGCTTAGGGGGTAGCGGGGTCCCAGATACGCAGTATTTT. Based on the CDR3 plus reference TRBV7-2 and TRBJ2-3, the full variable domain is GAGVSQSPSNKVTEKGKDVELRCDPISGHTALYWYRQSLGQGLEFLIYFQGNSAPDKSGLPSDRFSAERTGGSVSTLTIQRTQQEDSAVYLCASSLGGSGVPDTQYFGPGTRLTVL.

This clone appeared a few times. The J gene is TRBJ2-2, the V gene TRBV5-1; D gene uncertain. Per the germline V gene, CDR1 is SGHRS and CDR2 is YFSETQ. V was shortened by 0 bases and J by 7 bases, with 10 bases between the two germline ends. CDR3 size: 14 residues. The CDR3 region has the DNA TGCGCCAGCAGCTTGGTGCCCACGGGCGGGGAGCTGTTTTTT. Translating gives CASSLVPTGGELFF.

The chain couples TRBV10-3 to TRBJ1-5, with D perhaps TRBD1 (5 bases). Trimming removed 8 bases at V and 3 bases at J, with 8 bases between. Germline V gene lookup returns CDR1 ENHRY and CDR2 SYGVKD. CDR3 length: 12 residues. CDR3 sequence reads: CAIAGSNQPQHF. CDR3 bases: TGTGCCATCGCAGGGTCCAATCAGCCCCAGCATTTT.

This clone has a handful of counts. V is TRBV9 and J is TRBJ1-1, with a weak D call TRBD1 (6 bases). This CDR3 is built from 15 residues. The germline gives CDR1 SGDLS, CDR2 YYNGEE. V was pared by 4 bases and J by 0 bases, with 13 bases between. CDR3 sequence: CASSISGVLNTEAFF. The CDR3 DNA reads as TGTGCCAGCAGCATATCAGGGGTGTTGAACACTGAAGCTTTCTTT.

The chain joins TRBV29-1 to TRBJ1-1; D is possibly TRBD1 (5 bases). The length of the CDR3 is 15 residues. Germline CDR1 reads SQVTM; CDR2 reads ANQGSEA. V dropped 4 bases and J dropped 2 bases, with 17 bases sitting between them. The CDR3 reads CSVVMKLGLNTEAFF. The CDR3 DNA follows: TGCAGCGTTGTGATGAAATTGGGACTAAACACTGAAGCTTTCTTT.

This chain connects TRBV6-5 to TRBJ1-1, with TRBD1 matching over 8 bases. Germline V gives CDR1 MNHEY, CDR2 SVGAGI. This CDR3 has 15 residues. V shed 8 bases, J shed 1 base, and the junction held 9 bases outside the gene matches. The CDR3 loop reads CASGQSGTGNTEAFF. The DNA for the CDR3 is TGTGCCAGCGGCCAATCCGGGACAGGGAACACTGAAGCTTTCTTT.